The 26 T cell receptor beta chains below were found in one sample sequenced in a study of metastatic and nonmetastatic thyroid tumors. None of the patients had undergone any treatment ahead of thyroid surgery. TCRdb used MiXCR to call clones anew from the PCR reads. The sample yields fewer than 40,000 clones, 18% seen once. Sequencing was carried out using tumor tissue. The receptors were gathered from a female donor with papillary thyroid cancer or a benign thyroid nodule (not recorded which). Some clones in this sample may be carry-over from other donors' samples.

V and J are TRBV4-3 and TRBJ2-1, with TRBD1 matching 7 bases. Germline V CDR1 and CDR2: LGHNA, YSLEER. The CDR3 runs to 14 residues. V was pared by 4 bases and J by 4 bases, with 4 bases of the junction left unmatched. The CDR3 bases are TGCGCCAGCAGCCCCGGGACAGAATACAATGAGCAGTTCTTC. Its protein is CASSPGTEYNEQFF.

In its sample, this clone was seen a few times. V usage is TRBV10-2 and J usage is TRBJ1-5; D is uncertain. The CDR3 sequence is 13 residues long. Trimming pared 3 bases from V and 7 bases from J, leaving 10 bases between. CDR1 and CDR2 from the germline V gene are WSHSY and SAAADI. The CDR3 DNA sequence: TGCGCCAGCAGTGATCAGGTTCTCCAGCCCCAGCATTTT. It yields the protein CASSDQVLQPQHF.

The V call is TRBV20-1, the J call TRBJ2-7, with a tentative D call TRBD2 (6 bases). Trimming took off 0 bases at V and 3 bases at J, with 15 bases between the two ends. CDR3 length: 15 residues. From germline, CDR1 is DFQATT and CDR2 SNEGSKA (reference sequence). The CDR3 region has the DNA TGCAGTGCTAGAGATCGGCGGGACGCAATCTACGAGCAGTACTTC. Translated, it gives CSARDRRDAIYEQYF.

There are many counts of this clone. V is TRBV15 and J is TRBJ2-1; no clear D gene. This CDR3 region has 17 residues. Trimming removed 5 bases at V and 0 bases at J, with 17 bases between. CDR1 and CDR2 from the germline V gene are LNHNV and YYDKDF (reference sequence). The CDR3 loop reads CATSDDGRVSSYNEQFF. CDR3 sequence (DNA): TGTGCCACCAGCGACGATGGACGGGTCAGCTCCTACAATGAGCAGTTCTTC.

This clone was detected only a few times. A much larger clone lies a single base off, so this may be a read error. The rearrangement uses TRBV5-5 and TRBJ2-5; D not resolved. Looked up from germline, CDR1 is SGHKS and CDR2 is YYEKEE (reference sequence). The CDR3 is 13 residues long. V was pared by 5 bases and J by 5 bases, with 13 bases between. DNA of the CDR3: TGTGCCAGCAGATTGACCGGGTCTGAGACCCAGTACTTC. This codes for CASRLTGSETQYF.

By proportion, this clone is medium-sized. The genes are TRBV27 and TRBJ2-7, with TRBD1 matching over 11 bases. The germline gives CDR1 MNHEY, CDR2 SMNVEV (reference sequence). CDR3 length equals 17 residues. V trimming: 5 bases; J trimming: 5 bases; junction bases outside the gene matches: 14. CDR3 nucleotide sequence: TGTGCCAGCAGTCATGGATCAAAGGGACAGGGGGTAGACGAGCAGTACTTC. Its protein is CASSHGSKGQGVDEQYF.

This clone was detected ten times or more. The chain links TRBV7-9 to TRBJ1-1, with D maybe TRBD1 (5 bases). With 1 base removed from V and 11 bases from J, the gap between germline ends came to 11 bases. The V gene's germline CDR1 is SEHNR and CDR2 FQNEAQ (reference sequence). The CDR3 contains 12 residues. The CDR3 is CASSLGRGDAFF. CDR3 in DNA: TGTGCCAGCAGCTTAGGGAGGGGTGACGCTTTCTTT.

The chain joins TRBV15 to TRBJ2-5, with TRBD2 as a possible D gene (5 bases). CDR3 length: 14 amino acids. The ends were cut back, 4 bases at V and 5 bases at J, with 14 bases in the middle. Germline-derived CDR1 and CDR2 are LNHNV and YYDKDF (reference sequence). In DNA form, the CDR3 reads TGTGCCACCAGCAAACTTGGGAGCGGTGAGACCCAGTACTTC. It encodes CATSKLGSGETQYF. Complete variable domain (other parts from reference TRBV15 and TRBJ2-5): DAMVIQNPRYQVTQFGKPVTLSCSQTLNHNVMYWYQQKSSQAPKLLFHYYDKDFNNEADTPDNFQSRRPNTSFCFLDIRSPGLGDTAMYLCATSKLGSGETQYFGPGTRLLVL.

This clone appeared a single time. The chain uses TRBV30 and TRBJ1-2; D call uncertain. V lost 5 bases and J 4 bases, leaving 20 bases between the germline ends. This CDR3 has 15 amino acids. Germline V gene sequence: CDR1 GTSNPN, CDR2 SVGIG (reference sequence). The CDR3 DNA reads TGTGCCTGGGCCCCATCCGGACGGCCTGCCTATGGCTACACCTTC. Its protein product is CAWAPSGRPAYGYTF.

About this clone: Germline is not matched at one junction end, which may reflect a read error. Written as DNA, the CDR3 is TGTGCCAGCAGCGCGAAGGGACTAGCGGTGAACACCGGGGAACTGTTTTTT. It specifies CASSAKGLAVNTGELFF. The chain employs TRBV11-2 and TRBJ2-2; 11 bases match TRBD2. The CDR3 has 17 amino acids. Germline CDR1 is SGHAT and CDR2 is FQNNGV.

The table lists this clone with many counts. The rearrangement joins TRBV3-1 to TRBJ1-2; D gene uncertain. The CDR3 is made up of 13 amino acids. Trimming pared 5 bases from V and 2 bases from J, leaving 9 bases between. Germline-derived CDR1 and CDR2 are LGHDT and YNNKEL (reference sequence). The CDR3 sequence: CASSFSGNYGYTF. The CDR3 bases are TGTGCCAGCAGCTTTTCCGGCAACTATGGCTACACCTTC.

This clone was seen many times. V and J are TRBV12-3 or TRBV12-4 and TRBJ1-3; a possible D gene is TRBD1 (6 bases). The CDR3 extends over 16 amino acids. Trimming pared 2 bases from V and 3 bases from J, leaving 14 bases between. This CDR3 is CASSLWVGGGGNTIYF. The CDR3 DNA sequence: TGTGCCAGCAGTTTATGGGTAGGGGGAGGTGGAAACACCATATATTTT.

Within the sample, this clone is medium-sized. The rearrangement joins TRBV27 to TRBJ2-7, with 12 positions matching TRBD2. Germline V gene data show CDR1 as MNHEY and CDR2 as SMNVEV (reference sequence). The ends lost 4 bases at V and 4 bases at J; junction bases unmatched: 8. This CDR3 is 16 amino acids long. CDR3 sequence (DNA): TGTGCCAGCAGTTCCGAACTAGCGGGGGGTTTTTACGAGCAGTACTTC. It encodes CASSSELAGGFYEQYF.

This clone appeared many times. The chain combines TRBV5-1 with TRBJ1-6; D is unresolved. This CDR3 contains 14 residues. Germline V gives CDR1 SGHRS, CDR2 YFSETQ. V lost 5 bases and J 8 bases, leaving 14 bases between the germline ends. CDR3 sequence: CASRERYADSPLHF. In DNA, the CDR3 is TGCGCCAGCAGGGAGAGGTATGCTGATTCACCCCTCCACTTT.

This clone has a count of ten or more. V usage is TRBV4-3 and J usage is TRBJ1-2, with 7 bases lining up with TRBD1. The V gene's germline CDR1 is LGHNA and CDR2 YSLEER. V shed 1 base and J 6 bases; nucleotides not matched to a gene: 5. The CDR3 covers 14 residues. The DNA of the CDR3 is TGCGCCAGCAGCCAAGCCGGGACAGTGGATGGCTACACCTTC. Translated: CASSQAGTVDGYTF.

In the case of this clone: The junction and the germline gene differ at one end; a read error may be behind it. The chain links TRBV15 to TRBJ2-4; D is possibly TRBD2 (7 bases). This CDR3 has 17 residues. CDR1 and CDR2 (germline): LNHNV, YYDKDF (reference sequence). DNA of the CDR3: TGTGCCACCAGCGGAGATCTCGGGGGGACACAGAAAAACATTCATTACTTC. This sequence encodes CATSGDLGGTQKNIHYF.

This clone has only a few counts. The rearrangement joins TRBV7-3 to TRBJ2-4; perhaps TRBD1 as D (6 bases). Deletions cut 5 bases from V and 5 bases from J, with 10 bases between. Per the germline V gene, CDR1 is SGHTA and CDR2 is FQGTGA. CDR3 length equals 13 residues. The CDR3 loop reads CASSPGQQNIQYF. CDR3 bases: TGTGCCAGCAGCCCAGGACAGCAAAACATTCAGTACTTC.

This clone counts as medium-sized (0.01 to 0.1%). The chain carries TRBV19 and TRBJ1-2; 9 nucleotides line up with TRBD1. V was clipped by 4 bases and J by 5 bases; unmatched bases: 8. The germline V gene has CDR1 LNHDA and CDR2 SQIVND (reference sequence). The CDR3 covers 15 residues. This CDR3 is CASSTSGQGWYGYTF. CDR3 DNA sequence: TGTGCCAGTAGTACCTCGGGACAGGGTTGGTATGGCTACACCTTC.

This clone has more than one count but fewer than ten. The chain is built from TRBV27 and TRBJ2-7, with a tentative D call TRBD2 (6 bases). The CDR3 contains 17 residues. The germline V and J ends were trimmed by 5 bases and 0 bases, with 20 bases remaining between them. Germline V gene sequence: CDR1 MNHEY, CDR2 SMNVEV (reference sequence). CDR3 in amino acids: CASSTRRGRQSSYEQYF. DNA of the CDR3: TGTGCCAGCAGTACCCGGCGGGGCAGACAGAGCTCCTACGAGCAGTACTTC.

This clone was found many times. V usage is TRBV5-5 and J usage is TRBJ2-5; 12 nucleotides match TRBD2. The V and J ends lost 1 base and 1 base, in that order; junction bases with no gene match: 5. The germline CDR1 and CDR2 sequences are SGHKS and YYEKEE (reference sequence). The CDR3 is 17 residues long. CDR3 DNA sequence: TGTGCCAGCAGCTTGCCTAGCGGGAGGGCCCTCCAAGAGACCCAGTACTTC. The encoded protein is CASSLPSGRALQETQYF.

V and J are TRBV6-1 and TRBJ1-3, with a possible D match to TRBD1 (6 bases). V was trimmed by 1 base and J by 2 bases, leaving 12 bases between them. CDR3 length: 16 amino acids. CDR1 and CDR2 from the germline V gene are MNHNS and SASEGT. The CDR3 nucleotides are TGTGCCAGCAGTGAAGTGTGCAGGGGTACTGGAAACACCATATATTTT. This sequence encodes CASSEVCRGTGNTIYF.

This clone appeared many times. The chain recombines TRBV15 with TRBJ2-3; 8 bases agree with TRBD2. This CDR3 region has 15 residues. Unmatched junction bases numbered 4, after V lost 1 base and J lost 4 bases. Germline V gene sequence: CDR1 LNHNV, CDR2 YYDKDF (reference sequence). CDR3 sequence reads: CATSRVAGSADTQYF. CDR3 nucleotides: TGTGCCACCAGCAGAGTAGCGGGGAGCGCAGATACGCAGTATTTT.

This clone was counted many times. CDR3 region: CASSLEGSGGTDTQYF. As DNA, the CDR3 is TGTGCCAGCAGCTTGGAGGGTAGCGGGGGTACAGATACGCAGTATTTT. This sequence joins TRBV5-5 and TRBJ2-3, with 9 bases that match TRBD2. With V trimmed by 0 bases and J by 3 bases, 5 bases remained unmatched. The CDR3 loop spans 16 amino acids. Germline CDR1 and CDR2: SGHKS and YYEKEE (reference sequence).

On this clone: Germline is not matched at one junction end, which may reflect a read error. This chain links TRBV11-3 with TRBJ1-5; D remains unclear. The CDR3 length is 14 residues. The germline V gene has CDR1 SGHNT and CDR2 YENEEA. Here the CDR3 reads CASSIGIPRKPRHF. The CDR3 DNA reads as TGTGCCAGCAGCATAGGGATCCCGAGGAAGCCCCGGCATTTT.

As regards this clone: This could be a read error, since a much larger clone is one nucleotide away. This sequence joins TRBV20-1 and TRBJ2-5; 8 bases line up with TRBD1. CDR1 is DFQATT and CDR2 is SNEGSKA in the germline V gene (reference sequence). The CDR3 has 13 residues. CDR3 sequence reads: CSAIQGAEETHYF. The CDR3 DNA sequence: TGCAGTGCTATTCAGGGGGCCGAGGAGACCCATTACTTC.

This clone was counted only a few times. This rearrangement joins TRBV27 to TRBJ1-6; D gene ambiguous. The germline gives CDR1 MNHEY, CDR2 SMNVEV (reference sequence). The CDR3 is 15 residues long. V lost 3 bases and J 8 bases, leaving 14 bases between the germline ends. The CDR3 coding sequence is TGTGCCAGCAGTTTCCTCGGTTTGTGGTATTCACCCCTCCACTTT. Translated, it gives CASSFLGLWYSPLHF.